These T cell receptor beta chains were read from a single sample in a study of CD8+ T cells in alopecia areata. Assay used: immunoSEQ multiplex PCR; TCRdb lists only in-frame clones, some missing. The data show around 97,000 clones, 55% seen once. The sequenced material came from CD4+ T cells sorted from blood. The receptors come from a human donor in good health. CDR3s include the opening cysteine and the closing phenylalanine or tryptophan. D genes are given only for firm matches. Rows may omit the clone size; those that give it use once, few, many or a size class.

v_gene,d_gene,abundance,j_gene,CDR3aa,CDR3nt
TRBV5-1,TRBD1,few,TRBJ1-4,CASSLGQGAEKLFF,TGCGCCAGCAGCCTGGGACAGGGGGCAGAAAAACTGTTTTTT
TRBV5-1,TRBD1,-,TRBJ2-6,CASSLVTGPGANVLTF,TGCGCCAGCAGCTTGGTGACAGGGCCTGGGGCCAACGTCCTGACTTTC
TRBV20-1,-,few,TRBJ2-5,CSASYWETQYF,TGCAGTGCTAGCTACTGGGAGACCCAGTACTTC
TRBV4-2,TRBD1,-,TRBJ1-2,CASSQLPPTGDGYTF,TGTGCCAGCAGCCAACTACCCCCGACAGGGGACGGCTACACCTTC
TRBV27,-,-,TRBJ2-6,CASSLTGANVLTF,TGTGCCAGCAGTTTGACAGGGGCCAACGTCCTGACTTTC
TRBV14,-,few,TRBJ2-5,CASYTYQGETQYF,TGTGCCAGCTACACTTATCAGGGGGAGACCCAGTACTTC
TRBV23-1,-,-,TRBJ1-4,CASSQPQETNEKLFF,TGCGCCAGCAGTCAGCCACAGGAGACTAATGAAAAACTGTTTTTT
TRBV2,-,-,TRBJ1-1,CASSDRRLNTEAFF,TGTGCCAGCAGTGACAGGCGTTTGAACACTGAAGCTTTCTTT
TRBV5-4,-,-,TRBJ2-3,CASSLGSTDTQYF,TGTGCCAGCAGCCTGGGAAGCACAGATACGCAGTATTTT
TRBV14,TRBD1,-,TRBJ2-3,CASSHKQGALNTQYF,TGTGCCAGCAGCCACAAACAGGGGGCGTTGAATACGCAGTATTTT
TRBV29-1,-,-,TRBJ2-2,CSAANYANTGELFF,TGCAGCGCTGCGAACTACGCGAACACCGGGGAGCTGTTTTTT
TRBV18,TRBD1,few,TRBJ1-4,CASSPATGGNEKLFF,TGTGCCAGCTCACCGGCGACAGGGGGTAATGAAAAACTGTTTTTT
TRBV4-1,-,-,TRBJ2-3,CASSQAGSLGSADTQYF,TGCGCCAGCAGCCAAGCCGGGAGCCTCGGTAGTGCAGATACGCAGTATTTT
TRBV7-9,-,once,TRBJ2-7,CASSLPLAGPGEQYF,TGTGCCAGCAGCCTCCCGCTAGCAGGCCCGGGCGAGCAGTACTTC
TRBV13,TRBD2,few,TRBJ2-7,CASSSHLAGEQYF,TGTGCCAGCAGCTCCCACCTAGCGGGGGAGCAGTACTTC
TRBV4-3,-,-,TRBJ1-5,CASSQDSGLNNQPQHF,TGCGCCAGCAGCCAAGATTCCGGACTGAACAATCAGCCCCAGCATTTT
TRBV29-1,-,-,TRBJ1-1,CSAVHQNTEAFF,TGCAGCGCTGTTCATCAGAACACTGAAGCTTTCTTT
TRBV15,-,-,TRBJ1-1,CATSRGDGTEAFF,TGTGCCACCAGCAGAGGGGATGGTACTGAAGCTTTCTTT
TRBV29-1,-,-,TRBJ1-1,CSARREAEAFF,TGCAGCGCCCGACGGGAGGCTGAAGCTTTCTTT
TRBV5-6,-,-,TRBJ2-5,CASSLAGPQYF,TGTGCCAGCAGCTTGGCCGGGCCCCAGTACTTC
TRBV10-3,-,-,TRBJ1-6,CAISDSAGPSNSPLHF,TGTGCCATCAGTGATTCAGCCGGGCCAAGCAATTCACCCCTCCACTTT
TRBV28,TRBD1,-,TRBJ2-7,CASRPQLQGGSYEQYF,TGTGCCAGCAGGCCCCAATTACAGGGGGGTTCCTACGAGCAGTACTTC
TRBV7-2,-,once,TRBJ2-5,CASSLRSQGGETQYF,TGTGCCAGCAGCTTACGTTCCCAGGGCGGGGAGACCCAGTACTTC
TRBV7-9,-,-,TRBJ1-5,CASSLQVNSNQPQHF,TGTGCCAGCAGCCTACAGGTTAATAGCAATCAGCCCCAGCATTTT
TRBV9,TRBD2,-,TRBJ2-5,CASSSSGTSETQYF,TGTGCCAGCAGCTCTAGCGGGACCTCGGAGACCCAGTACTTC
TRBV29-1,-,few,TRBJ2-5,CSGSEGAGETQYF,TGCAGCGGCTCCGAAGGGGCGGGGGAGACCCAGTACTTC
TRBV5-1,-,-,TRBJ2-5,CASSPNQETQYF,TGCGCCAGCAGCCCAAACCAAGAGACCCAGTACTTC
TRBV7-2,-,few,TRBJ2-1,CASSLVSRNNEQFF,TGTGCCAGCAGCTTAGTCTCAAGAAACAATGAGCAGTTCTTC
TRBV7-9,-,few,TRBJ1-2,CASSLGPNYGYTF,TGTGCCAGCAGCTTAGGGCCTAACTATGGCTACACCTTC
TRBV25-1,-,many,TRBJ1-6,CASSESVQGNNSPLHF,TGTGCCAGCAGTGAATCTGTCCAGGGCAATAATTCACCCCTCCACTTT
TRBV30,TRBD1,-,TRBJ1-1,CAWGGQVNTEAFF,TGTGCCTGGGGGGGACAGGTGAACACTGAAGCTTTCTTT
TRBV15,-,once,TRBJ1-6,CATSSRRDSPLHF,TGTGCCACCAGCTCCCGGAGGGATTCACCCCTCCACTTT
TRBV9,TRBD2,-,TRBJ2-1,CASSVRLAGGHEQFF,TGTGCCAGCAGCGTCCGACTAGCGGGGGGCCATGAGCAGTTCTTC
TRBV6-6,TRBD2,-,TRBJ2-4,CASSYSTGGNIQYF,TGTGCCAGCAGTTACTCGACGGGGGGGAACATTCAGTACTTC
TRBV19,TRBD1,few,TRBJ2-7,CASSTRQGHEQYF,TGTGCCAGTAGTACGCGACAGGGCCACGAGCAGTACTTC
TRBV7-2,-,few,TRBJ2-3,CASSLSGDGTDTQYF,TGTGCCAGCAGCCTATCAGGGGACGGCACAGATACGCAGTATTTT
TRBV4-1,TRBD1,-,TRBJ1-2,CASSPGQSNYGYTF,TGCGCCAGCAGCCCGGGACAGTCTAACTATGGCTACACCTTC
TRBV7-9,-,-,TRBJ2-7,CASSLRGYEQYF,TGTGCCAGCAGCTTAAGGGGTTACGAGCAGTACTTC
TRBV11-1,-,-,TRBJ1-2,CASSSTAFNYGYTF,TGTGCCAGCAGCTCGACCGCCTTTAACTATGGCTACACCTTC
TRBV4-2,TRBD1,-,TRBJ2-3,CASSQGDRGLTDTQYF,TGTGCCAGCAGCCAAGGGGACAGGGGGCTTACAGATACGCAGTATTTT
TRBV29-1,-,-,TRBJ2-3,CSVVSPIHTYGQYF,TGCAGCGTTGTGAGTCCAATCCATACTTATGGGCAGTATTTT
TRBV28,-,many,TRBJ1-6,CASSLGPANSPLHF,TGTGCCAGCAGTTTGGGGCCAGCTAATTCACCCCTCCACTTT
TRBV7-8,-,-,TRBJ1-6,CASSGPGQLVTSPLHF,TGTGCCAGCAGCGGACCCGGACAGTTGGTTACTTCACCCCTCCACTTT
TRBV30,-,-,TRBJ1-1,CACRVAQNTEAFF,TGTGCCTGTCGGGTCGCCCAAAACACTGAAGCTTTCTTT
TRBV23-1,-,-,TRBJ1-6,CANPGLIYNSPLHF,TGCGCCAACCCAGGGCTAATCTATAATTCACCCCTCCACTTT
TRBV28,-,-,TRBJ2-3,CASRSSTDTQYF,TGTGCCAGCAGATCTAGCACAGATACGCAGTATTTT
TRBV18,TRBD1,few,TRBJ2-4,CASSPRTGGAGNIQYF,TGTGCCAGCTCACCCCGGACAGGGGGCGCGGGAAACATTCAGTACTTC
TRBV30,-,few,TRBJ1-2,CAWSHFYGYTF,TGTGCCTGGAGTCACTTCTATGGCTACACCTTC
TRBV11-2,-,-,TRBJ2-1,CASSLDQGGQFF,TGTGCCAGCAGCTTAGATCAGGGTGGGCAGTTCTTC
TRBV5-4,-,-,TRBJ2-5,CASSLGSQTETQYF,TGTGCCAGCAGCTTGGGGAGCCAGACAGAGACCCAGTACTTC
TRBV5-4,-,-,TRBJ1-6,CASSWDSWPNSPLHF,TGTGCCAGCAGCTGGGATAGTTGGCCGAATTCACCCCTCCACTTT
TRBV11-2,TRBD2,-,TRBJ2-1,CASSPRLAGFNEQFF,TGTGCCAGCAGCCCCCGACTAGCGGGGTTCAATGAGCAGTTCTTC
TRBV18,-,-,TRBJ1-5,CASSPRDGNQPQHF,TGTGCCAGCTCCCCCAGGGATGGCAATCAGCCCCAGCATTTT
TRBV5-1,-,-,TRBJ2-7,CASSLDGNGYEQYF,TGCGCCAGCAGCTTGGACGGGAACGGCTACGAGCAGTACTTC
TRBV11-2,-,-,TRBJ2-5,CASSLGQQETQYF,TGTGCCAGCAGCTTAGGACAGCAAGAGACCCAGTACTTC
TRBV11-2,-,-,TRBJ1-4,CASSFRHLPQEKLFF,TGTGCCAGCAGCTTCCGACACCTTCCACAGGAAAAACTGTTTTTT
TRBV15,TRBD1,once,TRBJ2-7,CATSSRDSLHEQYF,TGTGCCACCAGCAGCAGGGACAGCCTCCACGAGCAGTACTTC
TRBV18,-,-,TRBJ2-5,CASSPRQIGSQTQYF,TGTGCCAGCTCACCACGACAGATAGGAAGTCAGACCCAGTACTTC
TRBV30,-,-,TRBJ1-5,CAWSEMGQGHNQPQHF,TGTGCCTGGAGTGAGATGGGGCAGGGCCACAATCAGCCCCAGCATTTT
TRBV5-6,-,few,TRBJ1-2,CASSLRRRGSFYGYTF,TGTGCCAGCAGCTTGCGTAGGCGGGGTTCGTTCTATGGCTACACCTTC